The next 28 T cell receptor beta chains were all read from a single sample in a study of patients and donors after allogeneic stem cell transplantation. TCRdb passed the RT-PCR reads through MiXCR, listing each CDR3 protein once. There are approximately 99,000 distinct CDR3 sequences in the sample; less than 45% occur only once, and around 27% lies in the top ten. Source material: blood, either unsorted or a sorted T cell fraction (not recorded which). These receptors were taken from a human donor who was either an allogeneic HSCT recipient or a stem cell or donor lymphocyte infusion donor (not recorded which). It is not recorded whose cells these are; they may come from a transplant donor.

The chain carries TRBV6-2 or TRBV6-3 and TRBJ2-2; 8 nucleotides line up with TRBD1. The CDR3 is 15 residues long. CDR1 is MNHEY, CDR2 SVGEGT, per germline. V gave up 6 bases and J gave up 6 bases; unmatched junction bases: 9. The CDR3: CASSNRQGLAGELFF. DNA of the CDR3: TGTGCCAGCAGCAATCGACAGGGGTTGGCCGGGGAGCTGTTTTTT.

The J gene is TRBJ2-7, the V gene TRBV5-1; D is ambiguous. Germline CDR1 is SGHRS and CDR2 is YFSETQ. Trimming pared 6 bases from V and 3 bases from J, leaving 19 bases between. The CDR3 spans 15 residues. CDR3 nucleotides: TGCGCCAGCAAGGACGGGTACCTAATCGACTACGAGCAGTACTTC. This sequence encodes CASKDGYLIDYEQYF. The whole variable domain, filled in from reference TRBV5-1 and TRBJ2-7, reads KAGVTQTPRYLIKTRGQQVTLSCSPISGHRSVSWYQQTPGQGLQFLFEYFSETQRNKGNFPGRFSGRQFSNSRSEMNVSTLELGDSALYLCASKDGYLIDYEQYFGPGTRLTVT.

CDR3 residues: CASSQTRSYEQYF. CDR3 nucleotide sequence: TGTGCCAGCAGCCAGACCCGCTCCTACGAGCAGTACTTC. V gene TRBV2 combines with J gene TRBJ2-7; D uncertain. V was trimmed by 6 bases and J by 0 bases, leaving 9 bases between them. Germline V gene lookup returns CDR1 SNHLY and CDR2 FYNNEI. This CDR3 has 13 residues.

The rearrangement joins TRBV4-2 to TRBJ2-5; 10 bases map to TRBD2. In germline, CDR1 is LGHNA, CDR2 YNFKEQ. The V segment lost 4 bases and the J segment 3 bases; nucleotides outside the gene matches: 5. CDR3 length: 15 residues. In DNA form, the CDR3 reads TGTGCCAGCAGCCGAGTAGCGGGAGGAGAAGAGACCCAGTACTTC. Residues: CASSRVAGGEETQYF.

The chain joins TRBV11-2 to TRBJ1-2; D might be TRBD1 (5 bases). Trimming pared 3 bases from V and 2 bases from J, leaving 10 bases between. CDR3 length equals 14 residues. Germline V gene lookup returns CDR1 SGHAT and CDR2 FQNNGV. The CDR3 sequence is CASSLGDLNYGYTF. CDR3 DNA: TGTGCCAGCAGCTTGGGGGATTTGAACTATGGCTACACCTTC.

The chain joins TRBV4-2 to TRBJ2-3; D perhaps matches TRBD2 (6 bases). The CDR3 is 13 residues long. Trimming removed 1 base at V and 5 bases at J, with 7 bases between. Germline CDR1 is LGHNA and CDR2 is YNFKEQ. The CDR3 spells CASSQVGGDTQYF. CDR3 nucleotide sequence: TGTGCCAGCAGCCAAGTGGGAGGAGATACGCAGTATTTT.

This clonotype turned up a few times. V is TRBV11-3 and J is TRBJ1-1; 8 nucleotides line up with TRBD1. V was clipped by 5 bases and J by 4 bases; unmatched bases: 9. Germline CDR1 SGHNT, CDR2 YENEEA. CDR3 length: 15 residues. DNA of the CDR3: TGTGCCAGCAGCCCCGGACAGGGATTGGGCACTGAAGCTTTCTTT. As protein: CASSPGQGLGTEAFF.

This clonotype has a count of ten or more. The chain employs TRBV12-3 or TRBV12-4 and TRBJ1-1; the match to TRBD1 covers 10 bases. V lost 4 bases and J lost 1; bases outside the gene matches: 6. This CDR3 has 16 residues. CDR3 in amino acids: CASSWDRGPENTEAFF. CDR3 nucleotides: TGTGCCAGCAGTTGGGACAGGGGTCCGGAGAACACTGAAGCTTTCTTT.

The CDR3 sequence is CSATWGVNTEAFF. DNA for the CDR3: TGCAGCGCCACTTGGGGGGTGAACACTGAAGCTTTCTTT. J is TRBJ1-1 and V is TRBV29-1, with D possibly matching TRBD1 (5 bases). Per germline, CDR1 SQVTM and CDR2 ANQGSEA. The CDR3 is 13 amino acids. Trimming took 7 bases from V and 0 from J, leaving 12 bases between them.

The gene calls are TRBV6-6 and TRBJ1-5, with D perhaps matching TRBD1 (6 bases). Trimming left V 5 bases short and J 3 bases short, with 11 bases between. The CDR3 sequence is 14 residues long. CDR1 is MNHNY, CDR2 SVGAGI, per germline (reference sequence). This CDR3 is CASSKDSVNQPQHF. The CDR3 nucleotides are TGTGCCAGCAGTAAGGACAGCGTCAATCAGCCCCAGCATTTT.

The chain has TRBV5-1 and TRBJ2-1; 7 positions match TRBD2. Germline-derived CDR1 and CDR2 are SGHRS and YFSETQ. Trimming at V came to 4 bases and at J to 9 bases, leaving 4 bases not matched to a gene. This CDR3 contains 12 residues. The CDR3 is CASSPGRVEQFF. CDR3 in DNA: TGCGCCAGCAGCCCTGGGAGGGTTGAGCAGTTCTTC.

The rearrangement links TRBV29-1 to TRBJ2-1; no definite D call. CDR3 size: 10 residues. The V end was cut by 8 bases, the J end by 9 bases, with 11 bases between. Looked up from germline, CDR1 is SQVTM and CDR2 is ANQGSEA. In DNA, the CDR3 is TGCAGCATCTGGCGCGTTGAGCAGTTCTTC. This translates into CSIWRVEQFF.

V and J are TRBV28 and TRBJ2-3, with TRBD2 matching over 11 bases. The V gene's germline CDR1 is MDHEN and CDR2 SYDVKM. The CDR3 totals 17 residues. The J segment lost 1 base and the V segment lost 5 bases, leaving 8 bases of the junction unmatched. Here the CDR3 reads CASSPRRLAGRTDTQYF. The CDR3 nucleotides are TGTGCCAGCAGTCCCCGCCGACTAGCGGGACGCACAGATACGCAGTATTTT.

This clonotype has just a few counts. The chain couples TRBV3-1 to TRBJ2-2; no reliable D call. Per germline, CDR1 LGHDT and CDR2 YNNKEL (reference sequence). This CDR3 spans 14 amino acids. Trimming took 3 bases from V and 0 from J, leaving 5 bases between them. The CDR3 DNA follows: TGTGCCAGCAGCCACCGAACGAACACCGGGGAGCTGTTTTTT. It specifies CASSHRTNTGELFF. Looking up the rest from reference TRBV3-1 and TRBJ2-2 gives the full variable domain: DTAVSQTPKYLVTQMGNDKSIKCEQNLGHDTMYWYKQDSKKFLKIMFSYNNKELIINETVPNRFSPKSPDKAHLNLHINSLELGDSAVYFCASSHRTNTGELFFGEGSRLTVL.

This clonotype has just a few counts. In nucleotides, the CDR3 is TGTGCCACCAACGGGAGGGCCTACAATGAGCAGTTCTTC. Translated, it gives CATNGRAYNEQFF. This chain joins TRBV10-3 and TRBJ2-1; TRBD2 matches 8 bases. The junction had 4 bases not matched to a gene; V was cut back by 10 bases and J by 2 bases. The germline CDR1 and CDR2 sequences are ENHRY and SYGVKD. The CDR3 length is 13 residues.

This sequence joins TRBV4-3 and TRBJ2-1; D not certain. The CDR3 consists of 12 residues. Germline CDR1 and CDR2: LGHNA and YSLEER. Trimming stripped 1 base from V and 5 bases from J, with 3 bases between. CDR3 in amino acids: CASSQVDNEQFF. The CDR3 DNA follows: TGCGCCAGCAGCCAAGTGGACAATGAGCAGTTCTTC.

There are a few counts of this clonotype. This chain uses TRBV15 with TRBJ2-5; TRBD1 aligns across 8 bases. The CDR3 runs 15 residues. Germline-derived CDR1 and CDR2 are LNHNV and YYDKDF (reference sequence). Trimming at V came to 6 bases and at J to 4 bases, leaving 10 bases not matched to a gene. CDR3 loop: CATRTSDRGGETQYF. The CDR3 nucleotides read TGTGCCACCAGGACGTCCGACAGGGGTGGAGAGACCCAGTACTTC.

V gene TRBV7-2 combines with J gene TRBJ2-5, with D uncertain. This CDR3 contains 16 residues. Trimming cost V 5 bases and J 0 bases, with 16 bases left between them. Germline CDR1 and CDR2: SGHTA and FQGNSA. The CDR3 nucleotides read TGTGCCAGCAGCGGCCGTCCGGTTCTGTACCAAGAGACCCAGTACTTC. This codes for CASSGRPVLYQETQYF. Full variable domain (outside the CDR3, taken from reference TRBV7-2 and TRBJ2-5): GAGVSQSPSNKVTEKGKDVELRCDPISGHTALYWYRQSLGQGLEFLIYFQGNSAPDKSGLPSDRFSAERTGGSVSTLTIQRTQQEDSAVYLCASSGRPVLYQETQYFGPGTRLLVL.

For the CDR3, the DNA is TGTGCCAGCAGTAATACAGGGTTTGGCTACACCTTC. Protein: CASSNTGFGYTF. The chain combines TRBV6-5 with TRBJ1-2; D possibly corresponds to TRBD1 (6 bases). CDR3 length: 12 residues. The germline V gene has CDR1 MNHEY and CDR2 SVGAGI. The V end lost 5 bases, the J end lost 7 bases, and 11 bases lay between the germline ends.

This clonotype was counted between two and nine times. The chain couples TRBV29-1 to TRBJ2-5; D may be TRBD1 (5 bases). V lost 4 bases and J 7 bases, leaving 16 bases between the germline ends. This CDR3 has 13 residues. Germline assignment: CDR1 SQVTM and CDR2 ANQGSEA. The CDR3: CSVAPGADVTQYF. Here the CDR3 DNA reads TGCAGCGTTGCACCTGGGGCAGACGTGACCCAGTACTTC.

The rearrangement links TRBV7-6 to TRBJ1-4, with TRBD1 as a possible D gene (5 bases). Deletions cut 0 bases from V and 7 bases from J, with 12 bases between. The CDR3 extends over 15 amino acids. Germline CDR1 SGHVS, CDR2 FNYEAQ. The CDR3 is CASSLAEQGGEKLFF. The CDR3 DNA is TGTGCCAGCAGCTTAGCTGAGCAGGGTGGTGAAAAACTGTTTTTT.

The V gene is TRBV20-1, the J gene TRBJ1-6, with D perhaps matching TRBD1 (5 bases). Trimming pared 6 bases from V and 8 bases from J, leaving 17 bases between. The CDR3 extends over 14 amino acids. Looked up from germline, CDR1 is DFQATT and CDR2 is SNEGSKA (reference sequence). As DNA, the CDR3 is TGCAGTGCGGCGAAGCCGGGGCCGTATTCACCCCTCCACTTT. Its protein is CSAAKPGPYSPLHF.

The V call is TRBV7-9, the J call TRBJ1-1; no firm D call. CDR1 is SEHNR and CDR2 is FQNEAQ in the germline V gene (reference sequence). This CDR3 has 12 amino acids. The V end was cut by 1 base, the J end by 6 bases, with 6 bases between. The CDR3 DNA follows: TGTGCCAGCAGCTTAGTGGGTCCTGAAGCTTTCTTT. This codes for CASSLVGPEAFF. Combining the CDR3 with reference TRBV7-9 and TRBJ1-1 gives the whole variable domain DTGVSQNPRHKITKRGQNVTFRCDPISEHNRLYWYRQTLGQGPEFLTYFQNEAQLEKSRLLSDRFSAERPKGSFSTLEIQRTEQGDSAMYLCASSLVGPEAFFGQGTRLTVV.

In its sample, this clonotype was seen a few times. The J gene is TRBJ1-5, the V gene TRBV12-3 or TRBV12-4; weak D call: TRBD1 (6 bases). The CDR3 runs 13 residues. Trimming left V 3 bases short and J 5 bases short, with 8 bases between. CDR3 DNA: TGTGCCAGCAGTTTTGCAGGGGATCAGCCCCAGCATTTT. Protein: CASSFAGDQPQHF.

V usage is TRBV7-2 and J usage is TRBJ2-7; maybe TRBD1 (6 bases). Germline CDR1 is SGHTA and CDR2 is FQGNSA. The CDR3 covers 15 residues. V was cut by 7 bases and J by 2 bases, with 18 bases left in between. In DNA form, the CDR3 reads TGTGCCAGCATCCTTTTCCCGGACAGACCCTACGAGCAGTACTTC. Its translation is CASILFPDRPYEQYF.

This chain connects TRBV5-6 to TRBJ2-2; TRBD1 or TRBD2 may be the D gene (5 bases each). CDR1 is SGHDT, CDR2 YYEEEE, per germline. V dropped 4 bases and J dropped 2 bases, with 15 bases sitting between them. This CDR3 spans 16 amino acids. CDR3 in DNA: TGTGCCAGCAGCCCCCTAGGGACGCGAAACACCGGGGAGCTGTTTTTT. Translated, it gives CASSPLGTRNTGELFF.

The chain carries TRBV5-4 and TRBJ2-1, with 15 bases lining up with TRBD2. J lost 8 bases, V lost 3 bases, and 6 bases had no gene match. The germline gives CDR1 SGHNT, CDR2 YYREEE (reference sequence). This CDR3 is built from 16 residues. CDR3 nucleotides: TGTGCCAGCAGCTCCGGGACTAGCGGGAGGATAGATGAGCAGTTCTTC. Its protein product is CASSSGTSGRIDEQFF.

This chain's CDR3 is CASSYSPGDFELTDTQYF. The CDR3 DNA sequence: TGTGCCAGCAGTTACTCGCCGGGGGATTTCGAACTCACAGATACGCAGTATTTT. The rearrangement uses TRBV6-2 or TRBV6-3 and TRBJ2-3, with D maybe TRBD2 (6 bases). This CDR3 is 18 amino acids long. Germline CDR1 is MNHEY and CDR2 is SVGEGT. Trimming left V 0 bases short and J 2 bases short, with 18 bases between.